This record looks at one T cell receptor beta chain sequence and its context. The sample originates from a study of shared clonotypes between healthy human individuals. Trimming cost V 10 bases and J 5 bases, with 21 bases left between them. The CDR3 sequence is 14 residues long. Looked up from germline, CDR1 is KGHSH and CDR2 is LQKENI. Some clones are missing from TCRdb's copy, which holds only in-frame ones; the method was immunoSEQ multiplex PCR. The sample has approximately 2,000,000 clones, about 93% seen once. Naive CD8 cells, CD45RO-negative and positively selected for CCR7, excluded terminally differentiated effector memory CD45RA+ cells.

The sequence came from a man aged 18 to 29 in good health. Some clones in this sample may be carry-over from other donors' samples. The V gene is TRBV18, the J gene TRBJ2-7, with a possible D match to TRBD2 (7 bases). Sequenced: naive CD8+ T cells from PBMCs. The CDR3 DNA follows: TGTGCCACACGGGGGGCGGACCCCCGGGACGAGCAGTACTTC. Amino acid sequence: CATRGADPRDEQYF. Complete variable domain (other parts from reference TRBV18 and TRBJ2-7): NAGVMQNPRHLVRRRGQEARLRCSPMKGHSHVYWYRQLPEEGLKFMVYLQKENIIDESGMPKERFSAEFPKEGPSILRIQQVVRGDSAAYFCATRGADPRDEQYFGPGTRLTVT.